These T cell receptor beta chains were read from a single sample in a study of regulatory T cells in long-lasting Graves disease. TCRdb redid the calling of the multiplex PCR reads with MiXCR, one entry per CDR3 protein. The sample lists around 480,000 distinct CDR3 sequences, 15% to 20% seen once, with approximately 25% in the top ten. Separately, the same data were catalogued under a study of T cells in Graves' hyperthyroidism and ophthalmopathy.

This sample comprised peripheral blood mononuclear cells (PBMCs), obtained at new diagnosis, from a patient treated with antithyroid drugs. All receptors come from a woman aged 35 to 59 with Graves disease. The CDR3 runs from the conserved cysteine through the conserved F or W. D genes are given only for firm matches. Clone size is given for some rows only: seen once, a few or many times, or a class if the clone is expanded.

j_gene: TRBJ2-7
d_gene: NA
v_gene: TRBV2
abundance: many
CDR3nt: TGTGCCAGCAGTGATGACCCGGGGGCCTACTACGAGCAGTACTTC
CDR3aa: CASSDDPGAYYEQYF

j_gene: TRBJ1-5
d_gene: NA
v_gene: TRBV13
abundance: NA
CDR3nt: TGTGCCAGCAGCTCATTACAGGAGAAAAATCAGCCCCAGCATTTT
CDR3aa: CASSSLQEKNQPQHF

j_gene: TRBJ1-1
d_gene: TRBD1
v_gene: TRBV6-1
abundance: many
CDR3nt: TGTGCCAGCACCCAGGGGGTGACTGTGGACACTGAAGCTTTCTTT
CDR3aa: CASTQGVTVDTEAFF

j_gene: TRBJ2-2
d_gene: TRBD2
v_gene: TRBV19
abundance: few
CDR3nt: TGTGCCAGTAGTATGGGACTAGCGGCGAGCACCGGGGAGCTGTTTTTT
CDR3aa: CASSMGLAASTGELFF

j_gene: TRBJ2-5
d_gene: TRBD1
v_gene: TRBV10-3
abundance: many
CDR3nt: TGTGCCATCAGTGGACAGGGACAGGGGGCCGGAGAGACCCAGTACTTC
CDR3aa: CAISGQGQGAGETQYF

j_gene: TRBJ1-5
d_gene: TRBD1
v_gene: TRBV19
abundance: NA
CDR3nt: TGTGCCAGTAGTTCCCGGATGACAGGGGTGAATCAGCCCCAGCATTTT
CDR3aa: CASSSRMTGVNQPQHF

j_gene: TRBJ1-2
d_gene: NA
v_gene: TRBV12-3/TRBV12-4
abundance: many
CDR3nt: TGTGCCAGCAGTTCGAAGACAGTCAACTATGGCTACACCTTC
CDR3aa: CASSSKTVNYGYTF

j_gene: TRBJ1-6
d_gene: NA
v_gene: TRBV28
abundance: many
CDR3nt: TGTGCCAGCAGTTTAGATCCGTACAGGGCTAATTCACCCCTCCACTTT
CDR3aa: CASSLDPYRANSPLHF

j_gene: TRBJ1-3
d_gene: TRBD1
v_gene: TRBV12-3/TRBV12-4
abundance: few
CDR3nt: TGTGCCAGCAGTCCTCGCAGGGGGCGTGAAGACACCATATATTTT
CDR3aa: CASSPRRGREDTIYF

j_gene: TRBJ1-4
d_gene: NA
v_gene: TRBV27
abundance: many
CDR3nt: TGTGCCAGCAGCCAGCGGAGGACTAATGAAAAACTGTTTTTT
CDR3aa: CASSQRRTNEKLFF

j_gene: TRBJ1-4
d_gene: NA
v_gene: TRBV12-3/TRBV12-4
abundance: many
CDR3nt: TGTGCCAGCCTGCGGGACACCTCTAATGAAAAACTGTTTTTT
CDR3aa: CASLRDTSNEKLFF

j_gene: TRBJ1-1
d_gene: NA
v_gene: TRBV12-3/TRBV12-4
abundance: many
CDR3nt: TGTGCCAGCAGTCGCCTGGGGGACCCGAAGACTGAAGCTTTCTTT
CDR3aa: CASSRLGDPKTEAFF

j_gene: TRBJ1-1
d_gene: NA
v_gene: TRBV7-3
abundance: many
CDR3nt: TGTGCCAGCAGCTTACAGCTGAACACTGAAGCTTTCTTT
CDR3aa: CASSLQLNTEAFF

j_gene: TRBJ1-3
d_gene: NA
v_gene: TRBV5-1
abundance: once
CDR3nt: TGCGCCAGCAGCTTGGCCTTAGAGGCAGCTGGAAACACCATATATTTT
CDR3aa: CASSLALEAAGNTIYF

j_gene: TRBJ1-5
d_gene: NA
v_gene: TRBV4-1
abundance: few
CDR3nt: TGCGCCAGCAGCCAAGAACGAGGGGGTCAGCCCCAGCATTTT
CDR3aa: CASSQERGGQPQHF

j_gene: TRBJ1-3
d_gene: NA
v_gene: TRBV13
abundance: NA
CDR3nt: TGTGCCAGCAGCTTAGAGGGCAGGGTGAACGGAAACACCATATATTTT
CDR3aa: CASSLEGRVNGNTIYF

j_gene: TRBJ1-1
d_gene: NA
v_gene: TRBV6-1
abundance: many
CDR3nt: TGTGCCAGCAGGAACGGGGACGGGACTGAAGCTTTCTTT
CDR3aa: CASRNGDGTEAFF

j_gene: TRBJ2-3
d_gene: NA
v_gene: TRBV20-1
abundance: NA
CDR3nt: TGCAGTGCTTACTCGGAGGGGGCGGGAAGTCTAGATACGCAGTATTTT
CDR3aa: CSAYSEGAGSLDTQYF

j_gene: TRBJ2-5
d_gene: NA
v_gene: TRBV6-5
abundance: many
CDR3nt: TGTGCCAGCAGTTACTCGAAAGAGACCCAGTACTTC
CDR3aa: CASSYSKETQYF

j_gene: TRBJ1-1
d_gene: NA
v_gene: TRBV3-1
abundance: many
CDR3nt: TGTGCCAGCAGCCAAGATAGGGGACACATGAACACTGAAGCTTTCTTT
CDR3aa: CASSQDRGHMNTEAFF

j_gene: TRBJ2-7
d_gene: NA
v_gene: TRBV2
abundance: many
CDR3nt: TGTGCCAGCAGTCGTCAGGTTGAGCGCGAGCAGTACTTC
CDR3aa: CASSRQVEREQYF

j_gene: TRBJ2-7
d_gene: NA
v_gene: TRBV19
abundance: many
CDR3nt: TGTGCCAGTAGTATACCCCAAGGGTACGAGCAGTACTTC
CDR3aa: CASSIPQGYEQYF

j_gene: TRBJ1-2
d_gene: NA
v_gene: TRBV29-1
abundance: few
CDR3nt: TGCAGCGCAATCCGGGAGGATGGCTACACCTTC
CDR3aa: CSAIREDGYTF

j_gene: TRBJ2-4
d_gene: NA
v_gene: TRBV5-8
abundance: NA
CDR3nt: TGTGCCAGCAGCGTCGGAGGTCTAGCCAAAAACATTCAGTACTTC
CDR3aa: CASSVGGLAKNIQYF

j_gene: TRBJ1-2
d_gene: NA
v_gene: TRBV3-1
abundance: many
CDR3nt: TGTGCCAGCAGCCCGGGACACTTCTATGGCTACACCTTC
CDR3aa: CASSPGHFYGYTF

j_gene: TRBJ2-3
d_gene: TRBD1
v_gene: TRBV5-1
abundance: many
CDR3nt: TGCGCCAGCAGCTACGACAGGGCTGGCACAGATACGCAGTATTTT
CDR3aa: CASSYDRAGTDTQYF

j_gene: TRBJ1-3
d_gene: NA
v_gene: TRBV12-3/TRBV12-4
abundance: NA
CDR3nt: TGTGCCAGCAGTGGGGGCAGGGGAATTGGAAACACCATATATTTT
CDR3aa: CASSGGRGIGNTIYF

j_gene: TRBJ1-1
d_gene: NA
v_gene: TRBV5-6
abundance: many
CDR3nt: TGTGCCAGCAGTTTTTTCCCTTTGCGAGGAAACATGAACACTGAAGCTTTCTTT
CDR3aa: CASSFFPLRGNMNTEAFF

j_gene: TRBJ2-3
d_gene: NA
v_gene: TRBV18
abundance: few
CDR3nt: TGTGCCAGCTCACCACCGGGGGGTCAAGATACGCAGTATTTT
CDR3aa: CASSPPGGQDTQYF

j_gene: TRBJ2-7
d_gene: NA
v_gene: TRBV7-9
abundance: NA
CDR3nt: TGTGCCAGCAGAAGGGACGCAATGGCCTACGAGCAGTACTTC
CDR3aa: CASRRDAMAYEQYF

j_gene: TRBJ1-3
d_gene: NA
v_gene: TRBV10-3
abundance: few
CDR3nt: TGTGCCATCAGTGAAGGGGTGAACTCTGGAAACACCATATATTTT
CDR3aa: CAISEGVNSGNTIYF

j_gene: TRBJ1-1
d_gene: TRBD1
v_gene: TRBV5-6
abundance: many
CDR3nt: TGTGCCAGCCGGTGGACAGGGGCTAACGCTGAAGCTTTCTTT
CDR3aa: CASRWTGANAEAFF

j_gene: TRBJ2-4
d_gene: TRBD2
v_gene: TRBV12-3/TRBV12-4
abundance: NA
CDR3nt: TGTGCCAGCAGTCTTCGGACTAGCTCGGGCAAAAACATTCAGTACTTC
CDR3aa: CASSLRTSSGKNIQYF

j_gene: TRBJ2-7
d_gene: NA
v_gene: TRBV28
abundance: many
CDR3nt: TGTGCCGCCGGGACCCCTTACGAGCAGTACTTC
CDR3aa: CAAGTPYEQYF

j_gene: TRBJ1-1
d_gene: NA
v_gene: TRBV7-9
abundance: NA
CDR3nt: TGTGCCAGCAGCAACAGGGTAATGAACACTGAAGCTTTCTTT
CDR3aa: CASSNRVMNTEAFF

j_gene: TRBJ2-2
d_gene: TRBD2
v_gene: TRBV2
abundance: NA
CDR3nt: TGTGCCAGCAGTGAGGGGACTAGCTCCGGGGAGCTGTTTTTT
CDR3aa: CASSEGTSSGELFF

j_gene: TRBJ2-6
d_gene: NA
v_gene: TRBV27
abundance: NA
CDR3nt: TGTGCCAGCAGACGAACCCTGTGGGCCAACGTCCTGACTTTC
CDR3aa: CASRRTLWANVLTF

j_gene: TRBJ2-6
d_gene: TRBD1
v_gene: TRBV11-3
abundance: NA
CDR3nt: TGTGCCAGCGATTGGGGGGACAGGGCACAATCTGGGGCCAACGTCCTGACTTTC
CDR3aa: CASDWGDRAQSGANVLTF

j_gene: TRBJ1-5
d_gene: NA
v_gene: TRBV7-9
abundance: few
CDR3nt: TGTGCCAGCAGCTTAGGGCAGGGCGGGAGCAATCAGCCCCAGCATTTT
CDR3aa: CASSLGQGGSNQPQHF

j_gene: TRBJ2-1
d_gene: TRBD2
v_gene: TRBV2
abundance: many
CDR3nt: TGTGCCAGCGGAGCGGGGGAGCAGTTCTTC
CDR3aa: CASGAGEQFF

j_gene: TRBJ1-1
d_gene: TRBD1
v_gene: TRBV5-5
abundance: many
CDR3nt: TGTGCCAGCAGCTGGACAGGGGGCGGAGAGGCTGAAGCTTTCTTT
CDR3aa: CASSWTGGGEAEAFF

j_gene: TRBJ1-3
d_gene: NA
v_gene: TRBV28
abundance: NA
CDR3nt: TGTGCCAGCAAAATTTCCGGGACGGTTGTCTCTGGAAACACCATATATTTT
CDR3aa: CASKISGTVVSGNTIYF